The 22 T cell receptor beta chains below were found in one sample sequenced in a study of graft-versus-host responses after intestinal transplantation. Their cognate antigens are unknown. Sequencing was performed with immunoSEQ multiplex PCR; in TCRdb, only in-frame clones are kept and a portion is missing. This table has 130,000 to 150,000 clones, about 93% appearing once. The source was unstimulated CD4+ T cells sorted from spleen or lymph node cells, collected before intestinal transplant. The source of these receptors is a human donor who received an intestinal transplant.

The chain recombines TRBV19 with TRBJ2-5; D possibly uses TRBD1 or TRBD2 (5 bases each). Germline V CDR1 and CDR2: LNHDA, SQIVND (reference sequence). This CDR3 comprises 13 residues. V shed 7 bases and J shed 7 bases, with 16 bases lying between them. CDR3 bases: TGTGCCAGTACCCCCGTGGGGGTAGGGACCCAGTACTTC. Protein sequence: CASTPVGVGTQYF. The whole variable domain, remainder taken from reference TRBV19 and TRBJ2-5, is DGGITQSPKYLFRKEGQNVTLSCEQNLNHDAMYWYRQDPGQGLRLIYYSQIVNDFQKGDIAEGYSVSREKKESFPLTVTSAQKNPTAFYLCASTPVGVGTQYFGPGTRLLVL.

The chain links TRBV7-2 to TRBJ2-7; D not resolved. The CDR3 extends over 15 amino acids. Looked up from germline, CDR1 is SGHTA and CDR2 is FQGNSA. V lost 5 bases to trimming and J lost 0 bases, with 14 bases between them. CDR3 region: CASSPRFSFSYEQYF. As DNA, the CDR3 is TGTGCCAGCAGCCCCAGATTTTCGTTCTCCTACGAGCAGTACTTC.

The chain carries TRBV6-5 and TRBJ2-7; 7 bases are shared with TRBD2. Germline values: CDR1 MNHEY, CDR2 SVGAGI. With V trimmed by 6 bases and J by 0 bases, 2 bases remained unmatched. The CDR3 runs to 13 residues. The CDR3 loop is CASRRTSSYEQYF. CDR3 DNA: TGTGCCAGCAGGAGGACTAGCTCCTACGAGCAGTACTTC.

The gene calls are TRBV28 and TRBJ1-5; D perhaps matches TRBD1 (6 bases). Deletions cut 5 bases from V and 1 base from J, with 18 bases between. This CDR3 comprises 17 residues. Germline V lookup: CDR1 MDHEN, CDR2 SYDVKM. CDR3 amino acids: CASSPSQGILSNQPQHF. DNA of the CDR3: TGTGCCAGCAGTCCGTCCCAGGGGATCTTGAGCAATCAGCCCCAGCATTTT.

This clone came up a few times. The V and J genes are TRBV28 and TRBJ2-4; D is possibly TRBD1 or TRBD2 (5 bases each). With 7 bases removed from V and 4 bases from J, the gap between germline ends came to 17 bases. The CDR3 is made up of 15 amino acids. Germline V gene sequence: CDR1 MDHEN, CDR2 SYDVKM. CDR3 loop: CASTNLGRKKNIQYF. As DNA, the CDR3 is TGTGCCAGCACCAACCTGGGACGGAAGAAAAACATTCAGTACTTC.

The chain joins TRBV7-6 to TRBJ2-6; 9 bases match TRBD1. The germline V gene has CDR1 SGHVS and CDR2 FNYEAQ. The V and J ends lost 3 bases and 4 bases, in that order; junction bases with no gene match: 4. The CDR3 runs 16 residues. As DNA, the CDR3 is TGTGCCAGCAGCTTTGACAGGGGGTACGGGGCCAACGTCCTGACTTTC. Its protein product is CASSFDRGYGANVLTF.

This clone was found once. The J gene is TRBJ1-2, the V gene TRBV5-1, with 7 bases fitting TRBD1. The CDR3 is 15 residues long. The V gene end was trimmed by 3 bases and the J gene end by 11 bases; junction bases not matched to a gene: 16. CDR1 is SGHRS, CDR2 YFSETQ, per germline. CDR3 sequence: CASSSPWGTEGFYTF. CDR3 bases: TGCGCCAGCAGCTCCCCCTGGGGGACAGAGGGTTTTTACACCTTC.

The chain joins TRBV30 to TRBJ2-2; D is ambiguous. This CDR3 spans 14 amino acids. CDR1 and CDR2 from the germline V gene are GTSNPN and SVGIG (reference sequence). Deletions cut 2 bases from V and 0 bases from J, with 7 bases between. CDR3 bases: TGTGCCTGGAGTCGTAGGGCGAACACCGGGGAGCTGTTTTTT. Translated, it gives CAWSRRANTGELFF.

The genes are TRBV19 and TRBJ2-5, with 10 bases aligning to TRBD1. CDR3 length: 14 residues. V lost 6 bases and J lost 3; bases outside the gene matches: 4. Per germline, CDR1 LNHDA and CDR2 SQIVND (reference sequence). For the CDR3, the DNA is TGTGCCAGTAGAGGACAGGGGGTGGAAGAGACCCAGTACTTC. The encoded protein is CASRGQGVEETQYF.

The chain is built from TRBV28 and TRBJ1-4; 8 bases are shared with TRBD1. The J segment lost 0 bases and the V segment lost 5 bases, leaving 8 bases of the junction unmatched. Germline assignment: CDR1 MDHEN and CDR2 SYDVKM. CDR3 length: 17 amino acids. CDR3 region: CASSPDGTGPTNEKLFF. The CDR3 DNA follows: TGTGCCAGCAGTCCGGACGGGACAGGCCCAACTAATGAAAAACTGTTTTTT.

The chain has TRBV27 and TRBJ1-1; tentative D call: TRBD1 (5 bases). CDR3 size: 13 residues. The germline gives CDR1 MNHEY, CDR2 SMNVEV (reference sequence). The germline V and J ends were trimmed by 3 bases and 6 bases, with 11 bases remaining between them. CDR3 in amino acids: CASSFRTRAEAFF. The CDR3 bases are TGTGCCAGCAGTTTTAGGACAAGGGCTGAAGCTTTCTTT.

This chain links TRBV10-3 with TRBJ2-7; maybe TRBD2 (6 bases). The V gene lost 7 bases and the J gene lost 0 bases, with 13 bases spanning the gap. CDR1 ENHRY and CDR2 SYGVKD come from the germline V gene. This CDR3 contains 14 residues. CDR3 sequence: CAIKSGQDSYEQYF. In DNA form, the CDR3 reads TGTGCCATCAAGAGCGGGCAGGACTCCTACGAGCAGTACTTC.

The J gene is TRBJ2-1, the V gene TRBV2, with D possibly matching TRBD2 (5 bases). The length of the CDR3 is 11 residues. The V gene's germline CDR1 is SNHLY and CDR2 FYNNEI. The germline V and J ends were trimmed by 5 bases and 7 bases, with 6 bases remaining between them. The CDR3 nucleotides read TGTGCCAGCAGTCTAGCAAATGAGCAGTTCTTC. The encoded protein is CASSLANEQFF.

This clone was counted only a few times. The rearrangement uses TRBV6-5 and TRBJ2-1; D is undetermined. CDR3 length: 13 residues. The germline gives CDR1 MNHEY, CDR2 SVGAGI. Trimming removed 5 bases at V and 5 bases at J, with 10 bases between. CDR3 DNA: TGTGCCAGCAGTCTCCGACAAGACAATGAGCAGTTCTTC. This codes for CASSLRQDNEQFF.

The chain is built from TRBV10-2 and TRBJ1-2, with a weak D call TRBD1 (5 bases). CDR1 and CDR2 (germline): WSHSY, SAAADI. V lost 6 bases, J lost 0 bases, and 23 bases lay in between. CDR3 length: 18 amino acids. CDR3 bases: TGCGCCAGCAGCGCTTTGGGGCCTTTGGCCTTGGCTAACTATGGCTACACCTTC. Protein: CASSALGPLALANYGYTF.

The rearrangement links TRBV13 to TRBJ2-3, with 12 bases that match TRBD1. With V trimmed by 2 bases and J by 1 base, 10 bases remained unmatched. The CDR3 covers 19 residues. Germline CDR1 PRHDT, CDR2 FYEKMQ (reference sequence). CDR3 loop: CASSLWRDRGRFGTDTQYF. The CDR3 DNA reads as TGTGCCAGCAGCTTATGGCGGGACAGGGGGCGATTTGGCACAGATACGCAGTATTTT.

The V call is TRBV6-5, the J call TRBJ1-2, with unresolved D. V was trimmed by 0 bases and J by 2 bases, leaving 7 bases between them. This CDR3 spans 14 amino acids. Germline assignment: CDR1 MNHEY and CDR2 SVGAGI. In DNA form, the CDR3 reads TGTGCCAGCAGTTACTCGTCAGAAAACTATGGCTACACCTTC. Protein product: CASSYSSENYGYTF.

This clone has only one observation. The chain recombines TRBV19 with TRBJ2-1; 10 nucleotides align to TRBD1. Germline loops: CDR1 LNHDA, CDR2 SQIVND (reference sequence). The ends lost 4 bases at V and 2 bases at J; junction bases unmatched: 8. The CDR3 extends over 17 amino acids. The CDR3 protein is CASSTRDRGSAYNEQFF. The CDR3 DNA reads as TGTGCCAGTAGTACCCGGGACAGGGGATCCGCCTACAATGAGCAGTTCTTC.

V is TRBV29-1 and J is TRBJ2-1; 7 positions match TRBD2. Germline V gene data show CDR1 as SQVTM and CDR2 as ANQGSEA. V was pared by 5 bases and J by 4 bases, with 8 bases of the junction left unmatched. The CDR3 totals 14 residues. The CDR3 spells CSVPGLPRYNEQFF. The CDR3 nucleotides read TGCAGCGTTCCGGGACTACCACGATACAATGAGCAGTTCTTC.

The chain couples TRBV6-1 to TRBJ1-2; possible D gene TRBD1, 5 bases. Germline loops: CDR1 MNHNS, CDR2 SASEGT. The CDR3 is 13 amino acids. Trimming removed 0 bases at V and 5 bases at J, with 7 bases between. This chain's CDR3 is CASSEAGQYGYTF. CDR3 DNA sequence: TGTGCCAGCAGTGAAGCAGGACAATATGGCTACACCTTC.

This clone was recorded only once. V is TRBV18 and J is TRBJ1-1; the D gene is possibly TRBD1 (5 bases). This CDR3 is 16 amino acids long. The V gene's germline CDR1 is KGHSH and CDR2 LQKENI. V lost 3 bases and J 1 base, leaving 15 bases between the germline ends. CDR3 nucleotide sequence: TGTGCCAGCTCACCGGTGGGGGGATCAAGGAACACTGAAGCTTTCTTT. Translated: CASSPVGGSRNTEAFF. The full variable domain, its missing parts supplied by reference TRBV18 and TRBJ1-1, is NAGVMQNPRHLVRRRGQEARLRCSPMKGHSHVYWYRQLPEEGLKFMVYLQKENIIDESGMPKERFSAEFPKEGPSILRIQQVVRGDSAAYFCASSPVGGSRNTEAFFGQGTRLTVV.

The V gene is TRBV19, the J gene TRBJ2-5, with D unresolved. With the DNA end fitting TRBJ2-7 better, the J assignment may be wrong. This CDR3 has 14 amino acids. Germline loops: CDR1 LNHDA, CDR2 SQIVND (reference sequence). This chain's CDR3 is CASSSYRDAYEQYF. The DNA of the CDR3 is TGTGCCAGTAGTTCTTACAGAGACGCCTACGAGCAGTACTTC.